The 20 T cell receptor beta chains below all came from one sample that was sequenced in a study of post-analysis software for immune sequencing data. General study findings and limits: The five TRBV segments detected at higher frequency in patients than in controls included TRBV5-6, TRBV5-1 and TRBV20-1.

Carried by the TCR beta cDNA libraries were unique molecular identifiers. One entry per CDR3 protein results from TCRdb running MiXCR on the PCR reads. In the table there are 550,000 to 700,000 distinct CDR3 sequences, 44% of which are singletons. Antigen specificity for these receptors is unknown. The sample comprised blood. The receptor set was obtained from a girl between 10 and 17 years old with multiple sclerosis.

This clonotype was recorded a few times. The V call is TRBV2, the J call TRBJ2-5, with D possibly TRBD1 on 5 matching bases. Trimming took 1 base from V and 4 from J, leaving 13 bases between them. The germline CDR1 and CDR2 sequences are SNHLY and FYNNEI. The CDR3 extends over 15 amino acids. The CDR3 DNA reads TGTGCCAGCAGTGAAGAAAGGACATTCCCAGAGACCCAGTACTTC. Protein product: CASSEERTFPETQYF.

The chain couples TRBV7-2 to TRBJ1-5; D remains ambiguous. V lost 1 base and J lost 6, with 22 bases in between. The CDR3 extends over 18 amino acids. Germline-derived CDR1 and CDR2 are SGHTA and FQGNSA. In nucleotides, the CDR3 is TGTGCCAGCAGCTTAGGATGGCCAGGTCGAATGCAATCTCAGCCCCAGCATTTT. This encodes CASSLGWPGRMQSQPQHF.

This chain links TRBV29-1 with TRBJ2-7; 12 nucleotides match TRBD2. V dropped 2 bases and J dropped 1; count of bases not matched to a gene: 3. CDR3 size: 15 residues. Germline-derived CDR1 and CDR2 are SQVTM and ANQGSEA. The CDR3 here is CSVENLAGGSYEQYF. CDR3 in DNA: TGCAGCGTTGAAAACCTAGCGGGAGGGTCCTACGAGCAGTACTTC.

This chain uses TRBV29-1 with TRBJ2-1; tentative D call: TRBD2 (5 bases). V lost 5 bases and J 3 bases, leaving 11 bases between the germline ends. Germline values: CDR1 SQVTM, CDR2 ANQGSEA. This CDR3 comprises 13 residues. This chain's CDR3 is CSVSGGLYNEQFF. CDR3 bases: TGCAGCGTTAGCGGAGGACTCTACAATGAGCAGTTCTTC.

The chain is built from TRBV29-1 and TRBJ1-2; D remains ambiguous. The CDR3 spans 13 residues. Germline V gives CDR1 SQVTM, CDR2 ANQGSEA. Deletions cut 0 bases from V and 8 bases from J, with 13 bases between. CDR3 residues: CSVEDLQVSGYTF. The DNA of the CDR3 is TGCAGCGTTGAAGATCTCCAGGTCAGCGGCTACACCTTC.

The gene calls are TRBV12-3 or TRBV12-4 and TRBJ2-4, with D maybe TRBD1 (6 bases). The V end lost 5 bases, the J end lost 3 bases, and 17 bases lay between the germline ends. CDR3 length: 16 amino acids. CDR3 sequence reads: CASSPPTGQGKNIQYF. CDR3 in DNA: TGTGCCAGCAGTCCTCCCACAGGGCAAGGCAAAAACATTCAGTACTTC.

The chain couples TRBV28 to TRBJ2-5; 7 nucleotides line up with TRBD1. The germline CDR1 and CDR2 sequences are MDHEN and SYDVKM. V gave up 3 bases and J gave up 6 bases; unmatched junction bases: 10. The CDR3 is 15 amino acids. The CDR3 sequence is CASSLGTAGRQTQYF. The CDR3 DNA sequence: TGTGCCAGCAGTTTGGGGACAGCCGGAAGGCAGACCCAGTACTTC.

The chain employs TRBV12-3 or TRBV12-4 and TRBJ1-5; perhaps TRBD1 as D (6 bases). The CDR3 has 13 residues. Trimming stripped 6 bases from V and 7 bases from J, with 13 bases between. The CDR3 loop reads CASSVQGFQPQHF. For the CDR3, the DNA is TGTGCCAGCAGCGTACAGGGCTTCCAGCCCCAGCATTTT.

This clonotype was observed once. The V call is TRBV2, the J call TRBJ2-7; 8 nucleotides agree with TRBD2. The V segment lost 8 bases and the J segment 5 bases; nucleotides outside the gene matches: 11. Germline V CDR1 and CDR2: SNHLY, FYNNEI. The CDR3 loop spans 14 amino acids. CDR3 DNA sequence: TGTGCCAGCTACTCAGGCAGCGGGAGCCACGAGCAGTACTTC. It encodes CASYSGSGSHEQYF.

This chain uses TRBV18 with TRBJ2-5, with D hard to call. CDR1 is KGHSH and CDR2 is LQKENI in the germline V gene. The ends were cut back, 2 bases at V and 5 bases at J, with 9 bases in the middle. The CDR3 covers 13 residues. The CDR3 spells CASSPSLSETQYF. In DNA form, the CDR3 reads TGTGCCAGCTCACCATCGCTGTCGGAGACCCAGTACTTC. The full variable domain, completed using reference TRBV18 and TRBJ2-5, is NAGVMQNPRHLVRRRGQEARLRCSPMKGHSHVYWYRQLPEEGLKFMVYLQKENIIDESGMPKERFSAEFPKEGPSILRIQQVVRGDSAAYFCASSPSLSETQYFGPGTRLLVL.

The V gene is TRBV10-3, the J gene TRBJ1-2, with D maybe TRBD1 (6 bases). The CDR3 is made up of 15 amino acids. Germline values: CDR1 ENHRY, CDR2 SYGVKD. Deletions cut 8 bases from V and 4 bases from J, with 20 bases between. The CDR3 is CAISPDRQGVYGYTF. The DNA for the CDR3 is TGTGCCATCTCCCCCGACAGGCAAGGAGTCTATGGCTACACCTTC.

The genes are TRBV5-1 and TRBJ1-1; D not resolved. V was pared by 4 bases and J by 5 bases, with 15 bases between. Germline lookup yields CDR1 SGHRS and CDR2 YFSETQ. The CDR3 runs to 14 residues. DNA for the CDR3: TGCGCCAGCAGCGAACAGCCTACCGCTACTGAAGCTTTCTTT. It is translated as CASSEQPTATEAFF.

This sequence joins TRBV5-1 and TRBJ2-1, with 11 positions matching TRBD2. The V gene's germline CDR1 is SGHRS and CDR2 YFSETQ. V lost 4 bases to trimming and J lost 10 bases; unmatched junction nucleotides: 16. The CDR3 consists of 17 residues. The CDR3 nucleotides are TGCGCCAGCAGCACCTCGGGACTAGCGGTAGCCAGCTACGAGCAGTTCTTC. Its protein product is CASSTSGLAVASYEQFF.

The DNA for the CDR3 is TGCGCCAGCAGCTTGGGGCCGGGGGGTTCTGAAGCTTTCTTT. Protein product: CASSLGPGGSEAFF. V is TRBV5-1 and J is TRBJ1-1, with D possibly TRBD1 on 5 matching bases. Trimming stripped 0 bases from V and 6 bases from J, with 12 bases between. This CDR3 comprises 14 residues. Per germline, CDR1 SGHRS and CDR2 YFSETQ.

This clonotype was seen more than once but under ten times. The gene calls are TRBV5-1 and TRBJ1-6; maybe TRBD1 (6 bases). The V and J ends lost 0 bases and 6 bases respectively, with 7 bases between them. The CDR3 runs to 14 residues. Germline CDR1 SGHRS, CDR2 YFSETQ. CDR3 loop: CASSLAGANSPLHF. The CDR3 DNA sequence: TGCGCCAGCAGCTTGGCGGGGGCTAATTCACCCCTCCACTTT.

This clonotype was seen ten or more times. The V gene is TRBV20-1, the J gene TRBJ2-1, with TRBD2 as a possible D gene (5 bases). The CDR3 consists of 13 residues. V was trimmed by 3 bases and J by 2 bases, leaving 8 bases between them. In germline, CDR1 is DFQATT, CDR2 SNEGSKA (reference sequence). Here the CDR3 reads CSARVATYNEQFF. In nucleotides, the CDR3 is TGCAGTGCTAGGGTAGCGACCTACAATGAGCAGTTCTTC.

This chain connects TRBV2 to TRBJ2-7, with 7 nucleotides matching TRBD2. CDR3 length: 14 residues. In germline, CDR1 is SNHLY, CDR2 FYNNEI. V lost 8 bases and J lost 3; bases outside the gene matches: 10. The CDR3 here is CASGLRGLVYEQYF. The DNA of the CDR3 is TGTGCCAGCGGCCTAAGAGGACTAGTCTACGAGCAGTACTTC.

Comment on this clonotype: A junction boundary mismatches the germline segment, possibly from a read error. CDR3 DNA: TGTGCCAGCAGCCCGCGGCTCGGGAGGACCACAAATACGCAGTATTTT. This sequence encodes CASSPRLGRTTNTQYF. The J gene is TRBJ2-3, the V gene TRBV7-9; 7 bases match TRBD2. Germline V gives CDR1 SEHNR, CDR2 FQNEAQ (reference sequence). This CDR3 is 16 amino acids long.

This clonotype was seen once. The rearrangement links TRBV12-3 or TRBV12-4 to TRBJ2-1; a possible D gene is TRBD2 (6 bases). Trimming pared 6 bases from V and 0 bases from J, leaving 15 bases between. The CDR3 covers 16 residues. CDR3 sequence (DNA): TGTGCCAGCAGCGACAGTAGCGGTCCCTCCTACAATGAGCAGTTCTTC. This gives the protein CASSDSSGPSYNEQFF.

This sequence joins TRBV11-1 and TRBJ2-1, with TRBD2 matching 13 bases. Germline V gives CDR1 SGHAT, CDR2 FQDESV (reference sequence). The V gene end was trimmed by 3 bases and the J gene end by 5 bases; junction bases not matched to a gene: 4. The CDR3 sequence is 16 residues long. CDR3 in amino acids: CASSFWTSGGHNEQFF. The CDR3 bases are TGTGCCAGCAGCTTCTGGACTAGCGGGGGACACAATGAGCAGTTCTTC. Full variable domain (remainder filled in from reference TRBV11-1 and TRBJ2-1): EAEVAQSPRYKITEKSQAVAFWCDPISGHATLYWYRQILGQGPELLVQFQDESVVDDSQLPKDRFSAERLKGVDSTLKIQPAELGDSAMYLCASSFWTSGGHNEQFFGPGTRLTVL.